The clone carrying this T cell receptor beta chain was recorded only once. Its cognate antigen is unknown. J was trimmed by 4 bases and V by 4 bases; bases with no gene match: 7. Germline loops: CDR1 MNHEY, CDR2 SMNVEV (reference sequence). The CDR3 extends over 15 amino acids. This specimen belongs to a study of cytomegalovirus exposure and HLA in healthy donors. For the study at large: There were some 120 million unique TCR beta sequences, drawn from roughly 200 million T cells, in an earlier analysis. General study results and limits: Analysis performed later found roughly 18,000 TCR beta sequences associated with HLA alleles at 0.05 false discovery rate.

Primers: 60 Vbeta forward and 13 Jbeta reverse. Measured with immunoSEQ multiplex PCR; TCRdb has only the in-frame clones, and not every one. The sample records about 120,000 clones, approximately 80% being singletons. This sequence was found in a man aged 18 to 35 in good health and CMV-seropositive. The V call is TRBV27, the J call TRBJ2-7; TRBD1 matches at 10 bases. The sample was PBMCs. CDR3 DNA: TGTGCCAGCAGTTGGGGGACAGGGGAAAGTTACGAGCAGTACTTC. The encoded protein is CASSWGTGESYEQYF.